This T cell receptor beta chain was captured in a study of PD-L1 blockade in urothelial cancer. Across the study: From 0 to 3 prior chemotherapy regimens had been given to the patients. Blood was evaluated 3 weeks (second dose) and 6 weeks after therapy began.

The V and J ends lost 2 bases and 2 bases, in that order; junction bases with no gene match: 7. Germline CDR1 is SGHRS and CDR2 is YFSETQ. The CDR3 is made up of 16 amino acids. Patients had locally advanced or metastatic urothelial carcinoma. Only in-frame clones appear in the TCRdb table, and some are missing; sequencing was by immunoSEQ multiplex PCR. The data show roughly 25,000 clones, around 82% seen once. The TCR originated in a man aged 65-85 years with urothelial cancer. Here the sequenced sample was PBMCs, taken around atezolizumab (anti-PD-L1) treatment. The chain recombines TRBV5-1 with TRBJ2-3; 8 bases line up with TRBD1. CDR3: CASSLTGGGLTDTQYF. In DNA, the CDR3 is TGCGCCAGCAGCTTAACAGGGGGAGGCCTCACAGATACGCAGTATTTT.